This TCR beta chain was captured in a study of T cell repertoires in cytomegalovirus infection. Study overall: Recently identified HLA-C-restricted CMV epitopes and well-studied HLA-B-restricted CMV epitopes were used by the study. Indicated by public TCR beta signatures were CMV infection and matching HLA type.

TCRdb called the reads again in MiXCR, with one record for every CDR3 protein. This table holds 900,000 to 950,000 distinct CDR3 sequences, about a third found once. As concerns this clonotype: What it recognizes is unknown.

The ends lost 6 bases at V and 2 bases at J; junction bases unmatched: 8. CDR3 size: 15 residues. Overall study results and limits: HLA-C-restricted CMV-specific TCR beta clonotypes prevailed in the ex vivo response.

The chain is built from TRBV12-3 or TRBV12-4 and TRBJ2-3, with 7 bases aligning to TRBD2. This TCR was recovered from a human donor in good health (CMV status not recorded). Some clones in this sample may be carry-over from other donors' samples. The sequencing used cultured CD8+ T cells from PBMCs, collected from culture after CMV antigen stimulation. CDR3 residues: CASSPASGYTDTQYF. The CDR3 nucleotides read TGTGCCAGCAGCCCCGCTAGCGGCTACACAGATACGCAGTATTTT.